The 5 T cell receptor beta chains in this list originate from one sample, sequenced in a study of regulatory T cells in long-lasting Graves disease. Time point reported: newly diagnosed GD, antithyroid drugs for less than 3 months. After RNA was extracted from PBMCs, the TCR library was made from it. CDR3-region Arm-PCR and iRepertoire HTBI primers produced the TCR beta libraries. TCRdb redid the calling of the multiplex PCR reads with MiXCR, one entry per CDR3 protein. The repertoire consists of hundreds of thousands of distinct CDR3 sequences, with about 15% occurring once and the leading ten covering just under 25%. The same sample was also used in a study of T cells in Graves' hyperthyroidism and ophthalmopathy.

Specimen: peripheral blood mononuclear cells (PBMCs), collected at new diagnosis, from a patient treated with antithyroid drugs. These receptors came from a woman aged 35-65 years with Graves disease.

This clonotype was recorded a few times. The chain combines TRBV20-1 with TRBJ2-3; D remains ambiguous. V was cut by 5 bases and J by 0 bases, with 15 bases left in between. The CDR3 is made up of 15 amino acids. CDR1 DFQATT and CDR2 SNEGSKA come from the germline V gene (reference sequence). The CDR3 bases are TGCAGTGCTCTCGACTCCCTTCGGAGCACAGATACGCAGTATTTT. It specifies CSALDSLRSTDTQYF.

This clonotype appeared many times. V is TRBV3-1 and J is TRBJ2-7; tentative D call: TRBD1 (5 bases). The germline CDR1 and CDR2 sequences are LGHDT and YNNKEL (reference sequence). This CDR3 has 14 residues. V lost 6 bases, J lost 3 bases, and 15 bases lay in between. CDR3 DNA sequence: TGTGCCAGCAGTGTAGGGCAGGGTGGCTACGAGCAGTACTTC. Its translation: CASSVGQGGYEQYF.

This clonotype has at least ten counts. The V and J genes are TRBV18 and TRBJ1-4, with D hard to call. The CDR3 spans 13 residues. V gave up 3 bases and J gave up 4 bases, with 6 bases separating them. CDR1 and CDR2 (germline): KGHSH, LQKENI. The CDR3 coding sequence is TGTGCCAGCTCACCGCGGAGTAATGAAAAACTGTTTTTT. Its translation is CASSPRSNEKLFF. Supplemented by reference TRBV18 and TRBJ1-4, the full variable domain reads NAGVMQNPRHLVRRRGQEARLRCSPMKGHSHVYWYRQLPEEGLKFMVYLQKENIIDESGMPKERFSAEFPKEGPSILRIQQVVRGDSAAYFCASSPRSNEKLFFGSGTQLSVL.

This clonotype was seen at least ten times. Compared with germline, one end of the junction differs, possibly owing to a read error. The chain has TRBV2 and TRBJ1-4, with 10 bases matching TRBD1. The CDR3 has 12 residues. CDR1 SNHLY and CDR2 FYNNEI come from the germline V gene. The CDR3 is CASAEGQGKRFF. In nucleotides, the CDR3 is TGTGCCAGCGCAGAGGGACAGGGGAAACGGTTTTTT.

The chain combines TRBV14 with TRBJ2-5, with 9 nucleotides matching TRBD1. Trimming removed 2 bases from V and 4 bases from J; junction bases left unmatched: 11. This CDR3 contains 17 residues. Germline assignment: CDR1 SGHDN and CDR2 FVKESK. CDR3 nucleotides: TGTGCCAGCAGCCAAAACAGGGGGCTCGGCTCCGCAGAGACCCAGTACTTC. This codes for CASSQNRGLGSAETQYF.